Reported below is one T cell receptor (beta chain). This sample is part of a study of shared clonotypes between healthy human individuals. CDR1 is SQVTM and CDR2 is ANQGSEA in the germline V gene. V shed 6 bases and J shed 2 bases, with 17 bases lying between them. CDR3 size: 15 residues. As originally analysed: There were no quality scores in the junction-only immunoSEQ sequences, so filtering differed. Here immunoSEQ multiplex PCR was the method, and the copy in TCRdb shows in-frame clones only, minus some. That table gives V, J and clone size, and the DNA gave D and trimming. The profile shows some 2,100,000 clones, almost 96% of them singletons.

The TCR sequence derives from a man younger than 30 in good health. The chain links TRBV29-1 to TRBJ2-4, with D tentatively TRBD2 (6 bases). Sequencing used naive CD4+ T cells sorted from blood. Subset: CD45RA+ positively selected. The CDR3 region has the DNA TGCAGCGTGCCCTCCGCGGCGGGAACCAAAAACATTCAGTACTTC. This gives the protein CSVPSAAGTKNIQYF.